The clone carrying this T cell receptor beta chain was counted only a few times. The antigen remains unidentified. This sample also contains other DNA sequences that code for the same CDR3. Profiled with immunoSEQ multiplex PCR; TCRdb holds only in-frame clones, not every one. The repertoire includes a few million clones, approximately 94% of them detected once, and over 0.12% sits in the top ten. The sample comes from a study of shared clonotypes between healthy human individuals. Points from the study as a whole: Despite large depth, sorted-subset datasets appeared incompletely sequenced.

Trimming removed 2 bases at V and 6 bases at J, with 11 bases between. The CDR3 runs 13 residues. Germline loops: CDR1 GTSNPN, CDR2 SVGIG (reference sequence). The rearrangement links TRBV30 to TRBJ1-5; tentative D call: TRBD1 (6 bases). The sequence was collected from a young man in good health. What was sequenced was naive CD4+ T cells sorted from blood. Subset: CD45RA+ positively selected. Written as DNA, the CDR3 is TGTGCCTGGAGTACAGGGTTAGGTCAGCCCCAGCATTTT. This encodes CAWSTGLGQPQHF.